Each of the 27 T cell receptor beta chains below was sequenced from the same sample in a study of CD8 T cells in ankylosing spondylitis. Study results and caveats: A motif in TCR beta, a set of fewer than ten highly homologous variants, appeared characteristic of ankylosing spondylitis blood.

TCRdb re-called the 5' RACE reads with MiXCR, one entry per CDR3 protein. Among about 700,000 distinct CDR3 sequences listed, 15% to 20% were seen once. Their target antigens are unknown. The sample was blood, either unsorted or a sorted T cell fraction (not recorded which). Every receptor here comes from a male donor with ankylosing spondylitis.

This clonotype has only a few counts. V is TRBV19 and J is TRBJ1-6, with TRBD1 matching over 8 bases. The length of the CDR3 is 14 residues. The V and J ends lost 5 bases and 7 bases, in that order; junction bases with no gene match: 4. Germline V gene data show CDR1 as LNHDA and CDR2 as SQIVND (reference sequence). The CDR3 spells CASSGGTGNSPLHF. Here the CDR3 DNA reads TGTGCCAGTAGTGGGGGGACAGGCAATTCACCCCTCCACTTT.

The chain combines TRBV6-1 with TRBJ1-1, with D possibly TRBD1 on 6 matching bases. With 2 bases removed from V and 7 bases from J, the gap between germline ends came to 11 bases. CDR3 length: 13 residues. CDR1 is MNHNS and CDR2 is SASEGT in the germline V gene. CDR3 residues: CASSENRDLEAFF. CDR3 nucleotide sequence: TGTGCCAGCAGTGAAAACAGGGACCTTGAAGCTTTCTTT.

CDR3 nucleotides: TGTGCCAGCAGTGCGGGGGTAGCGGGAGGGATGGGCAATGAGCAGTTCTTC. The encoded protein is CASSAGVAGGMGNEQFF. The chain is built from TRBV28 and TRBJ2-1, with TRBD2 matching over 11 bases. Trimming cost V 5 bases and J 6 bases; bases outside gene matches: 12. Per the germline V gene, CDR1 is MDHEN and CDR2 is SYDVKM. The CDR3 extends over 17 amino acids.

In the case of this clonotype: A read error may be the cause here, since a much bigger clone is one base away. V is TRBV29-1 and J is TRBJ2-3; no firm D call. Trimming removed 4 bases at V and 2 bases at J, with 4 bases between. Germline CDR1 is SQVTM and CDR2 is ANQGSEA. CDR3 size: 11 residues. The CDR3 sequence is CSVAHTDTQYF. In DNA form, the CDR3 reads TGCAGCGTTGCCCACACAGATACGCAGTATTTT.

The rearrangement links TRBV7-2 to TRBJ1-5; D ambiguous. Germline values: CDR1 SGHTA, CDR2 FQGNSA. Trimming cost V 2 bases and J 1 base, with 12 bases left between them. This CDR3 region has 16 residues. CDR3 sequence (DNA): TGTGCCAGCAGCTTAAGAGGTCTCCCCAGCAATCAGCCCCAGCATTTT. Its translation: CASSLRGLPSNQPQHF.

A few counts support this clonotype. This sequence joins TRBV28 and TRBJ2-7, with unresolved D. Between the trimmed V and J ends, which lost 4 bases and 5 bases, there was a span of 9 bases. CDR1 is MDHEN, CDR2 SYDVKM, per germline. The CDR3 is 12 amino acids. Here the CDR3 reads CASSSTIHEQYF. CDR3 nucleotides: TGTGCCAGCAGTTCCACCATACACGAGCAGTACTTC. Looking up the rest from reference TRBV28 and TRBJ2-7 gives the full variable domain: DVKVTQSSRYLVKRTGEKVFLECVQDMDHENMFWYRQDPGLGLRLIYFSYDVKMKEKGDIPEGYSVSREKKERFSLILESASTNQTSMYLCASSSTIHEQYFGPGTRLTVT.

The chain links TRBV4-1 to TRBJ2-1; D is possibly TRBD2 (6 bases). This CDR3 contains 13 residues. Germline CDR1 MGHRA, CDR2 YSYEKL. V dropped 1 base and J dropped 9 bases, with 10 bases sitting between them. The chain's CDR3 is CASSQGGGSEQFF. The CDR3 region has the DNA TGCGCCAGCAGCCAAGGAGGAGGGAGTGAGCAGTTCTTC.

The genes are TRBV5-1 and TRBJ1-4, with D possibly being TRBD1 (6 bases). V dropped 0 bases and J dropped 7 bases, with 10 bases sitting between them. CDR1 and CDR2 (germline): SGHRS, YFSETQ. This CDR3 is built from 14 residues. The CDR3 nucleotides read TGCGCCAGCAGCTTGGTACAGGGAGGTGAAAAACTGTTTTTT. Translating it yields CASSLVQGGEKLFF.

This clonotype has a handful of counts. The chain combines TRBV5-1 with TRBJ1-2; 10 bases align to TRBD1. Germline CDR1 reads SGHRS; CDR2 reads YFSETQ. This CDR3 comprises 17 residues. The V segment lost 2 bases and the J segment 4 bases; nucleotides outside the gene matches: 11. CDR3 residues: CASSFNGDRGPVYGYTF. DNA for the CDR3: TGCGCCAGCAGCTTCAATGGGGACAGGGGACCCGTCTATGGCTACACCTTC.

The V call is TRBV7-2, the J call TRBJ2-5, with D perhaps TRBD1 (6 bases). Trimming removed 1 base from V and 5 bases from J, with 11 bases in between. Germline loops: CDR1 SGHTA, CDR2 FQGNSA. The CDR3 extends over 14 amino acids. The CDR3 is CASSLVRGSETQYF. As DNA, the CDR3 is TGTGCCAGCAGCTTAGTTAGGGGGTCGGAGACCCAGTACTTC.

The V gene is TRBV13, the J gene TRBJ2-1; 10 bases fit TRBD1. This CDR3 comprises 17 residues. V was clipped by 5 bases and J by 4 bases; unmatched bases: 11. Germline loops: CDR1 PRHDT, CDR2 FYEKMQ (reference sequence). The CDR3 nucleotides read TGTGCCAGCAGCGCCCTCCGGGGACAGGGGAGATACAATGAGCAGTTCTTC. Protein: CASSALRGQGRYNEQFF.

This clonotype was counted only a few times. The genes are TRBV5-1 and TRBJ1-1; D gene ambiguous. The germline V gene encodes CDR1 SGHRS and CDR2 YFSETQ. The CDR3 sequence is 14 residues long. Trimming left V 4 bases short and J 3 bases short, with 13 bases between. Here the CDR3 DNA reads TGCGCCAGCAGCCCCCCCGGGGATCACACTGAAGCTTTCTTT. The encoded protein is CASSPPGDHTEAFF.

This clonotype has just a few counts. As DNA, the CDR3 is TGTGCCAGCAGTGAAGGGCTGGCGGCCAGAAAGGGCTATGGCTACACCTTC. Protein: CASSEGLAARKGYGYTF. The chain recombines TRBV2 with TRBJ1-2; D is unresolved. The CDR3 spans 17 residues. The germline V and J ends were trimmed by 1 base and 4 bases, with 19 bases remaining between them. Per germline, CDR1 SNHLY and CDR2 FYNNEI.

The chain combines TRBV20-1 with TRBJ1-1, with 11 bases identical to TRBD1. The V segment lost 2 bases and the J segment 9 bases; nucleotides outside the gene matches: 8. This CDR3 is built from 14 residues. Germline CDR1 and CDR2: DFQATT and SNEGSKA (reference sequence). The CDR3 nucleotides read TGCAGTGCTAGACCGGGACAGGGGGTTATCAAAGCTTTCTTT. As protein: CSARPGQGVIKAFF.

This clonotype has more than one count but fewer than ten. The chain combines TRBV7-2 with TRBJ2-1, with 14 nucleotides matching TRBD2. The germline gives CDR1 SGHTA, CDR2 FQGNSA. The CDR3 has 15 residues. The ends lost 3 bases at V and 7 bases at J; junction bases unmatched: 2. CDR3 amino acids: CASSLTSGGENEQFF. The CDR3 coding sequence is TGTGCCAGCAGCTTGACTAGCGGGGGGGAAAATGAGCAGTTCTTC.

As DNA, the CDR3 is TGTGCCAGCAGTTTAAACTGGGGGAGCTCCTACAATGAGCAGTTCTTC. Translated: CASSLNWGSSYNEQFF. The chain recombines TRBV12-3 or TRBV12-4 with TRBJ2-1; tentatively, D is TRBD1 or TRBD2 (5 bases each). There are 16 residues in the CDR3. Trimming stripped 2 bases from V and 0 bases from J, with 11 bases between.

This chain connects TRBV7-9 to TRBJ2-7; 8 bases line up with TRBD2. V lost 4 bases, J lost 2 bases, and 7 bases stayed unmatched. The CDR3 spans 15 residues. Germline lookup yields CDR1 SEHNR and CDR2 FQNEAQ (reference sequence). The CDR3 protein is CASSSWRGVPYEQYF. CDR3 nucleotides: TGTGCCAGCAGCTCGTGGCGGGGGGTTCCCTACGAGCAGTACTTC.

This clonotype has just a few counts. The chain combines TRBV4-2 with TRBJ2-7; 9 positions agree with TRBD2. The CDR3 extends over 14 amino acids. CDR1 is LGHNA, CDR2 YNFKEQ, per germline. V lost 2 bases to trimming and J lost 5 bases; unmatched junction nucleotides: 4. The CDR3 DNA reads as TGTGCCAGCAGCCAATTTAGCGGGAGTGACGAGCAGTACTTC. Protein sequence: CASSQFSGSDEQYF.

This clonotype showed up just a few times. This chain links TRBV29-1 with TRBJ2-7; 9 bases match TRBD1. Germline loops: CDR1 SQVTM, CDR2 ANQGSEA. The length of the CDR3 is 13 residues. V dropped 1 base and J dropped 5; count of bases not matched to a gene: 3. The CDR3 coding sequence is TGCAGCGTTGAAGTGGGGACAGGGAACGAGCAGTACTTC. Its translation is CSVEVGTGNEQYF.

This clonotype occurred a few times. The rearrangement joins TRBV4-3 to TRBJ2-7; D not certain. Germline loops: CDR1 LGHNA, CDR2 YSLEER. V lost 0 bases, J lost 1 base, and 10 bases lay in between. The CDR3 is 15 amino acids. The chain's CDR3 is CASSQDLGRSYEQYF. The CDR3 nucleotides read TGCGCCAGCAGCCAAGATCTTGGGCGTTCCTACGAGCAGTACTTC.

The CDR3 region has the DNA TGTGCTAGTGGTTTGGTACTGGGCAGAGAGGGCGAGCAGTACTTC. This translates into CASGLVLGREGEQYF. The chain has TRBV12-5 and TRBJ2-7, with D possibly being TRBD2 (5 bases). V was cut by 0 bases and J by 6 bases, with 15 bases left in between. Germline V CDR1 and CDR2: LGHNT, FRNRAP. The CDR3 loop spans 15 amino acids.

The table lists this clonotype with a few counts. This sequence joins TRBV4-3 and TRBJ2-2; a possible D gene is TRBD1 (5 bases). This CDR3 contains 17 residues. Germline V gives CDR1 LGHNA, CDR2 YSLEER. Trimming took off 2 bases at V and 2 bases at J, with 15 bases between the two ends. The CDR3 nucleotides are TGCGCCAGCAGCCAACACCACCAGGGCTTTAACACCGGGGAGCTGTTTTTT. Encoded protein: CASSQHHQGFNTGELFF.

The chain joins TRBV18 to TRBJ1-1; tentatively, D is TRBD1 (6 bases). The germline gives CDR1 KGHSH, CDR2 LQKENI. V shed 1 base and J shed 5 bases, with 11 bases lying between them. This CDR3 has 14 amino acids. The chain's CDR3 is CASSPLRGETEAFF. The DNA of the CDR3 is TGTGCCAGCTCACCACTGAGGGGGGAGACTGAAGCTTTCTTT.

The gene calls are TRBV30 and TRBJ2-1; D is unclear. The CDR3 extends over 12 amino acids. From germline, CDR1 is GTSNPN and CDR2 SVGIG (reference sequence). The V end lost 0 bases, the J end lost 8 bases, and 8 bases lay between the germline ends. DNA of the CDR3: TGTGCCTGGAGTGTAGGGTGGGATGAGCAGTTCTTC. This translates into CAWSVGWDEQFF.

The V and J genes are TRBV29-1 and TRBJ2-1; D remains unclear. The V and J ends lost 0 bases and 9 bases respectively, with 9 bases between them. Germline CDR1 is SQVTM and CDR2 is ANQGSEA. This CDR3 spans 12 amino acids. The DNA for the CDR3 is TGCAGCGTTGAAGACGATGTGGGTGAGCAGTTCTTC. This codes for CSVEDDVGEQFF.

This clonotype was seen a handful of times. This rearrangement joins TRBV28 to TRBJ2-7; D is perhaps TRBD2 (5 bases). Germline lookup yields CDR1 MDHEN and CDR2 SYDVKM. V was pared by 5 bases and J by 6 bases, with 11 bases between. The CDR3 totals 12 residues. DNA of the CDR3: TGTGCCAGCAGTCCGGGATTTCGCGAGCAGTACTTC. It encodes CASSPGFREQYF.

The chain links TRBV11-2 to TRBJ1-1; 7 positions agree with TRBD1. This CDR3 is built from 15 residues. Germline V CDR1 and CDR2: SGHAT, FQNNGV. After removal of 4 bases from V and 5 bases from J, the junction contained 10 bases not matched to a gene. In nucleotides, the CDR3 is TGTGCCAGCAGCTCCTCGACAGGGATCGTAACTGAAGCTTTCTTT. This sequence encodes CASSSSTGIVTEAFF.